These 23 T cell receptor beta chains came from one sample sequenced in a study of blood T cell repertoires in COVID-19. The repertoire was sequenced with immunoSEQ multiplex PCR; TCRdb's copy has only in-frame clones and lacks some. The table includes around 70,000 clones, around 81% detected once. The sample was peripheral blood. These receptors all stem from a woman aged 70-85 years with acute or convalescent COVID-19.

The rearrangement uses TRBV6-6 and TRBJ2-5; D uncertain. The CDR3 length is 16 residues. Germline assignment: CDR1 MNHNY and CDR2 SVGAGI (reference sequence). Trimming pared 6 bases from V and 1 base from J, leaving 18 bases between. The chain's CDR3 is CASRGPSARLQETQYF. CDR3 sequence (DNA): TGTGCCAGCAGAGGTCCTTCTGCGCGGCTCCAAGAGACCCAGTACTTC.

This sequence joins TRBV18 and TRBJ2-7; 10 bases agree with TRBD1. Germline assignment: CDR1 KGHSH and CDR2 LQKENI. This CDR3 has 14 amino acids. The trim removed 3 bases at V and 2 bases at J, leaving 1 base unmatched. This CDR3 is CASSPTGGPYEQYF. DNA for the CDR3: TGTGCCAGCTCACCGACAGGGGGCCCCTACGAGCAGTACTTC. Complete variable domain (other parts from reference TRBV18 and TRBJ2-7): NAGVMQNPRHLVRRRGQEARLRCSPMKGHSHVYWYRQLPEEGLKFMVYLQKENIIDESGMPKERFSAEFPKEGPSILRIQQVVRGDSAAYFCASSPTGGPYEQYFGPGTRLTVT.

The CDR3 protein is CASSFGDNTQPQHF. The CDR3 bases are TGCGCCAGCAGCTTCGGGGACAACACCCAGCCCCAGCATTTT. The gene calls are TRBV5-1 and TRBJ1-5; perhaps TRBD1 as D (6 bases). The CDR3 is 14 residues long. V was pared by 2 bases and J by 7 bases, with 13 bases between. CDR1 SGHRS and CDR2 YFSETQ come from the germline V gene. The full variable domain, with the rest looked up from reference TRBV5-1 and TRBJ1-5, is KAGVTQTPRYLIKTRGQQVTLSCSPISGHRSVSWYQQTPGQGLQFLFEYFSETQRNKGNFPGRFSGRQFSNSRSEMNVSTLELGDSALYLCASSFGDNTQPQHFGDGTRLSIL.

The gene calls are TRBV9 and TRBJ2-5; 8 bases line up with TRBD1. With V trimmed by 3 bases and J by 4 bases, 2 bases remained unmatched. The CDR3 contains 13 residues. CDR1 SGDLS and CDR2 YYNGEE come from the germline V gene. The CDR3 loop reads CASSATGGETQYF. In nucleotides, the CDR3 is TGTGCCAGCAGCGCTACAGGGGGAGAGACCCAGTACTTC.

This clone has just one count. The rearrangement uses TRBV19 and TRBJ1-5, with 8 bases aligning to TRBD1. This CDR3 is built from 17 residues. Trimming took 0 bases from V and 6 from J; bases not matched to a gene: 10. The germline gives CDR1 LNHDA, CDR2 SQIVND (reference sequence). In DNA, the CDR3 is TGTGCCAGTAGTATAGATGGGAGGACAGGGTTGTTTCAGCCCCAGCATTTT. It translates to CASSIDGRTGLFQPQHF.

This clone showed up just once. The chain combines TRBV5-1 with TRBJ1-5, with 8 bases that match TRBD1. Germline V gene data show CDR1 as SGHRS and CDR2 as YFSETQ. The CDR3 length is 15 residues. Germline trimming cut 3 bases from V and 2 bases from J; bases unmatched to any gene: 4. CDR3 loop: CASSSGTGRNQPQHF. The CDR3 DNA is TGCGCCAGCAGCTCAGGGACAGGCCGCAATCAGCCCCAGCATTTT.

This chain uses TRBV25-1 with TRBJ2-3, with a tentative D call TRBD2 (6 bases). Germline V CDR1 and CDR2: MGHDK, SYGVNS. This CDR3 is 14 amino acids long. Trimming removed 6 bases at V and 2 bases at J, with 12 bases between. The CDR3 here is CASSWRDSTDTQYF. The CDR3 DNA reads TGTGCCAGCAGCTGGAGGGACTCCACAGATACGCAGTATTTT. The variable domain in full, completed from reference TRBV25-1 and TRBJ2-3, reads EADIYQTPRYLVIGTGKKITLECSQTMGHDKMYWYQQDPGMELHLIHYSYGVNSTEKGDLSSESTVSRIRTEHFPLTLESARPSHTSQYLCASSWRDSTDTQYFGPGTRLTVL.

The V call is TRBV6-6, the J call TRBJ2-7; D may be TRBD1 (5 bases). Germline values: CDR1 MNHNY, CDR2 SVGAGI (reference sequence). Trimming removed 4 bases from V and 6 bases from J, with 22 bases in between. This CDR3 has 16 residues. The CDR3: CASSWGRRALSLEQYF. The CDR3 DNA sequence: TGTGCCAGCAGTTGGGGTCGCAGGGCTCTCTCCCTCGAGCAGTACTTC.

The chain has TRBV27 and TRBJ2-7; a possible D gene is TRBD1 (7 bases). Germline CDR1 and CDR2: MNHEY and SMNVEV (reference sequence). The CDR3 is 14 amino acids. The V and J ends lost 6 bases and 4 bases respectively, with 16 bases between them. CDR3 nucleotides: TGTGCCAGCAGGGAGACAGGGAGGAGATACGAGCAGTACTTC. It yields the protein CASRETGRRYEQYF.

The chain links TRBV5-5 to TRBJ1-1; D not certain. Trimming stripped 5 bases from V and 1 base from J, with 15 bases between. From germline, CDR1 is SGHKS and CDR2 YYEKEE (reference sequence). This CDR3 spans 15 amino acids. CDR3: CASRYHSLGNTEAFF. CDR3 in DNA: TGTGCCAGCAGATATCACAGCCTGGGGAACACTGAAGCTTTCTTT.

The CDR3 nucleotides read TGCGCCAGCAGCCGGATGGGACAGGGTAGGGGAAACTATGGCTACACCTTC. Amino acids: CASSRMGQGRGNYGYTF. The chain carries TRBV5-1 and TRBJ1-2, with TRBD1 identical over 9 bases. The V segment lost 4 bases and the J segment 2 bases; nucleotides outside the gene matches: 12. Per germline, CDR1 SGHRS and CDR2 YFSETQ. The CDR3 sequence is 17 residues long.

The chain is built from TRBV6-5 and TRBJ1-1, with 7 nucleotides matching TRBD1. Germline V gene sequence: CDR1 MNHEY, CDR2 SVGAGI. Germline trimming cut 7 bases from V and 1 base from J; bases unmatched to any gene: 6. CDR3 length: 14 residues. CDR3 coding DNA: TGTGCCAGCATTCCCCAGGGGGGGAACACTGAAGCTTTCTTT. Translating gives CASIPQGGNTEAFF.

This chain links TRBV27 with TRBJ1-1; D perhaps matches TRBD1 (6 bases). The V gene's germline CDR1 is MNHEY and CDR2 SMNVEV (reference sequence). The V gene lost 4 bases and the J gene lost 5 bases, with 20 bases spanning the gap. The CDR3 covers 16 residues. The CDR3: CASSSYLGGARTEAFF. CDR3 in DNA: TGTGCCAGCAGTTCCTACTTAGGGGGGGCGAGGACTGAAGCTTTCTTT.

The V and J genes are TRBV5-8 and TRBJ2-1; 8 bases line up with TRBD2. This CDR3 contains 15 residues. Germline V gene sequence: CDR1 SGHTS, CDR2 YDEGEE. The V gene end was trimmed by 2 bases and the J gene end by 0 bases; junction bases not matched to a gene: 1. The CDR3 loop is CASSLGTSSYNEQFF. The CDR3 coding sequence is TGTGCCAGCAGCTTAGGGACTAGCTCCTACAATGAGCAGTTCTTC.

The V call is TRBV28, the J call TRBJ1-1; the match to TRBD1 covers 8 bases. Germline V CDR1 and CDR2: MDHEN, SYDVKM. The CDR3 totals 17 residues. With 2 bases clipped from V and 1 base from J, the junction kept 9 bases outside the gene matches. In DNA, the CDR3 is TGTGCCAGCAGTTTACCTCGGACAGGGAGGAGGAACACTGAAGCTTTCTTT. It is translated as CASSLPRTGRRNTEAFF.

In its sample, this clone was seen a few times. The rearrangement links TRBV10-3 to TRBJ2-3; 7 positions agree with TRBD1. The CDR3 totals 13 residues. Looked up from germline, CDR1 is ENHRY and CDR2 is SYGVKD. V dropped 8 bases and J dropped 1; count of bases not matched to a gene: 3. CDR3 loop: CAIQGVGTDTQYF. The CDR3 DNA is TGTGCCATCCAGGGGGTTGGCACAGATACGCAGTATTTT.

The chain couples TRBV18 to TRBJ2-7; 14 nucleotides match TRBD2. The germline V gene encodes CDR1 KGHSH and CDR2 LQKENI. This CDR3 region has 16 residues. V trimming: 1 base; J trimming: 5 bases; junction bases outside the gene matches: 4. The CDR3 is CASSPLGTSGSDEQYF. DNA for the CDR3: TGTGCCAGCTCACCACTAGGGACTAGCGGGAGTGACGAGCAGTACTTC.

The CDR3 sequence: CASSSFEGAPDTQYF. DNA for the CDR3: TGCGCCAGCAGCTCGTTCGAGGGGGCCCCAGATACGCAGTATTTT. V is TRBV5-1 and J is TRBJ2-3, with TRBD1 matching 7 bases. V lost 3 bases, J lost 4 bases, and 8 bases stayed unmatched. The CDR3 sequence is 15 residues long. Germline V gives CDR1 SGHRS, CDR2 YFSETQ.

The chain joins TRBV14 to TRBJ1-2; D is unresolved. Germline V gives CDR1 SGHDN, CDR2 FVKESK. V was shortened by 1 base and J by 8 bases, with 8 bases between the two germline ends. This CDR3 is built from 12 residues. The CDR3 DNA sequence: TGTGCCAGCAGCCAAGGTCCAGGCGGCTACACCTTC. Its protein product is CASSQGPGGYTF.

There are a few counts of this clone. The chain combines TRBV7-9 with TRBJ2-7; TRBD1 agrees at 8 bases. V gave up 2 bases and J gave up 5 bases; unmatched junction bases: 5. The germline V gene encodes CDR1 SEHNR and CDR2 FQNEAQ (reference sequence). The CDR3 is made up of 14 amino acids. As DNA, the CDR3 is TGTGCCAGCAGCTTAACAGGGGGTCGAAACGAGCAGTACTTC. Translated, it gives CASSLTGGRNEQYF.

This clone has only a few counts. The chain uses TRBV4-1 and TRBJ2-1; 9 bases align to TRBD2. Germline assignment: CDR1 MGHRA and CDR2 YSYEKL. The length of the CDR3 is 16 residues. V shed 4 bases and J 8 bases; nucleotides not matched to a gene: 12. In DNA form, the CDR3 reads TGCGCCAGCAGCCGACCTAGCGGGATTACTCTCGATGAGCAGTTCTTC. Its translation is CASSRPSGITLDEQFF.

The chain combines TRBV11-2 with TRBJ2-3, with a possible D match to TRBD2 (5 bases). Trimming left V 5 bases short and J 6 bases short, with 15 bases between. Germline V gene data show CDR1 as SGHAT and CDR2 as FQNNGV. There are 14 residues in the CDR3. This CDR3 reads CASSAREGWDTQYF. The CDR3 nucleotides read TGTGCCAGCAGCGCTCGAGAGGGATGGGATACGCAGTATTTT.

The chain recombines TRBV28 with TRBJ2-5, with 7 bases fitting TRBD2. The germline CDR1 and CDR2 sequences are MDHEN and SYDVKM. The CDR3 has 16 residues. J gave up 6 bases and V 7 bases, and 17 bases lay outside the gene matches. Here the CDR3 DNA reads TGTGCCAGCACCGAGCCATCGGGGGGAGGTCAGAAGACCCAGTACTTC. The encoded protein is CASTEPSGGGQKTQYF.